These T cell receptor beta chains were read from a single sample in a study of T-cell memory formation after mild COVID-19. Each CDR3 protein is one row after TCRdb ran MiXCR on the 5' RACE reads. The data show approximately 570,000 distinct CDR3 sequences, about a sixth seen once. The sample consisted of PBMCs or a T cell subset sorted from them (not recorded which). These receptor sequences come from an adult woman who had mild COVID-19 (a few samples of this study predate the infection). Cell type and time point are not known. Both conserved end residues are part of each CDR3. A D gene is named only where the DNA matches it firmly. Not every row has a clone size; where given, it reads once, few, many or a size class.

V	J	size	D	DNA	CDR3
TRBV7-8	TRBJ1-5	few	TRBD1	TGTGCCAGCAGCTTCCAGGGGGCAGGGGATCAGCCCCAGCATTTT	CASSFQGAGDQPQHF
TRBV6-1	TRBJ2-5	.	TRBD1	TGTGCCAGCAGTGAAGGAGAGGGGGCAGAAAAGACCCAGTACTTC	CASSEGEGAEKTQYF
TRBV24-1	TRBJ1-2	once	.	TGTGCCACCAGTGATTCGCCTGAGACAGGATCTGGCTACACCTTC	CATSDSPETGSGYTF
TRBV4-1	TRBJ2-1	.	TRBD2	TGCGCCAGCAGCCAAGCGCGGGGGGGGTACAATGAGCAGTTCTTC	CASSQARGGYNEQFF
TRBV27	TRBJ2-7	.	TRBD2	TGTGCCAGCAGTCCTTGGACTAGCGGGGACGAGCAGTACTTC	CASSPWTSGDEQYF
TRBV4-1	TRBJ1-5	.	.	TGCGCCAGCAGCCAACACGGGGTCGGGGATCAGCCCCAGCATTTT	CASSQHGVGDQPQHF
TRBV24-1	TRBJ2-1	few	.	TGTGCCACCAGTGACCAACCCTGGCGGACCCCGACCTACAATGAGCAGTTCTTC	CATSDQPWRTPTYNEQFF
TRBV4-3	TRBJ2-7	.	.	TGCGCCAGCAGCCAAGGCAGCGATTACGAGCAGTACTTC	CASSQGSDYEQYF
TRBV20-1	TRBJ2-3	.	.	TGCAGTGCTAGAGACACCTCGTACACAGATACGCAGTATTTT	CSARDTSYTDTQYF
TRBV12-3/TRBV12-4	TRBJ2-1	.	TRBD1	TGTGCCAGCATCTTCAGCTCCGGGACAGGGAATGAGCAGTTCTTC	CASIFSSGTGNEQFF
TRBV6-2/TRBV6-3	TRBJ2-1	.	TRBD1	TGTGCCAGCATCGAATTGCCGGGACAGGGAACCAATGAGCAGTTCTTC	CASIELPGQGTNEQFF
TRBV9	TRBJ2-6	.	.	TGTGCCAGCAGCGTACTAGGTGGTGGGGCCAACGTCCTGACTTTC	CASSVLGGGANVLTF
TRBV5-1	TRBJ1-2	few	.	TGCGCCAGCAGCTTGGCATACAGCGAGTATGGCTACACCTTC	CASSLAYSEYGYTF
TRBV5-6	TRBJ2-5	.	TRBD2	TGTGTCAGCAGCTTCGGGACTACGCAAGAGACCCAGTACTTC	CVSSFGTTQETQYF
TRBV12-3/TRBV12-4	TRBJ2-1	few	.	TGTGCCAGCAGTTTAATGGGGGGCCCCTCTCCCAATGAGCAGTTCTTC	CASSLMGGPSPNEQFF
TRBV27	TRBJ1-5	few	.	TGTGCCAGCAGTTCGGGACTACAGCATCAGCCCCAGCATTTT	CASSSGLQHQPQHF
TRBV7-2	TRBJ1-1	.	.	TGTGCCAGCAGCGTAGGCTTGTTAACTGAAGCTTTCTTT	CASSVGLLTEAFF
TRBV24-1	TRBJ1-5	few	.	TGTGCCACCAGTGAACAGGAGGGTGGGCAGCCCCAGCATTTT	CATSEQEGGQPQHF
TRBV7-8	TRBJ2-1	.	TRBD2	TGTGCCAGCAGCTTAGGGCGGGACTACACGGTAGATGAGCAGTTCTTC	CASSLGRDYTVDEQFF
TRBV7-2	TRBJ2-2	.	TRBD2	TGTGCCAGCAGCTCCGGGGGGTACACCGGGGAGCTGTTTTTT	CASSSGGYTGELFF
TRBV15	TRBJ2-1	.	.	TGTGCCACCTCCCCGGTGGGTTCAGGGGCATACAATGAGCAGTTCTTC	CATSPVGSGAYNEQFF
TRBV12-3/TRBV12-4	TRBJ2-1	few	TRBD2	TGTGCCAGCAGTTTTGTACGGGGAGGGAATGAGCAGTTCTTC	CASSFVRGGNEQFF
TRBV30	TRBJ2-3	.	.	TGTGCCTGGAGTGTATGGGCGGCAGATACGCAGTATTTT	CAWSVWAADTQYF
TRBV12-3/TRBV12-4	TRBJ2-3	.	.	TGTGCCAGCAGTTCCCTCCCCACAACCCACACAGATACGCAGTATTTT	CASSSLPTTHTDTQYF
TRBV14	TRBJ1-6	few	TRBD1	TGTGCCAGCAGCAGAGGGGGCTCGAATTCACCCCTCCACTTT	CASSRGGSNSPLHF
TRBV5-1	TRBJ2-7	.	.	TGCGCCAGCAGCTGGCTACCATTTGGGGTGACCTACGAGCAGTACTTC	CASSWLPFGVTYEQYF
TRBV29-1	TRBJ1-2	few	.	TGCAGCGTTGAACGGGACGCTGTCGGCTACACCTTC	CSVERDAVGYTF
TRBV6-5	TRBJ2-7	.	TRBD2	TGTGCCAGCAGTACAGGACGGGGGGTCTACGAGCAGTACTTC	CASSTGRGVYEQYF
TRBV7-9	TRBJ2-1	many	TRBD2	TGTGCCAGCAGCTTCGGGCGGGGACTAGATTACAATGAGCAGTTCTTC	CASSFGRGLDYNEQFF
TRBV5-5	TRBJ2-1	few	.	TGTGCCAGCAGCCCCAACTGGAATGAGCAGTTCTTC	CASSPNWNEQFF
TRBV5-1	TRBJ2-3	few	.	TGCGCCAGCAGCTCTAGCGATTCGTTGGGAGATACGCAGTATTTT	CASSSSDSLGDTQYF
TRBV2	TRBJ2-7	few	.	TGTGCCAGCAGTGAAGGGACTCTCGCCCAAAGGGAGCAGTACTTC	CASSEGTLAQREQYF
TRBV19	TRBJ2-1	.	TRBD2	TGTGCCGCTAGCGGGAGCTCCTACAATGAGCAGTTCTTC	CAASGSSYNEQFF
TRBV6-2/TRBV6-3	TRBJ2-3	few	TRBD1	TGTGCCAGCCTGACAGGGGCCACAGATACGCAGTATTTT	CASLTGATDTQYF
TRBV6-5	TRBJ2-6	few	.	TGTGCCAGCAGCCCTATACAGGGATCTGGGGCCAACGTCCTGACTTTC	CASSPIQGSGANVLTF
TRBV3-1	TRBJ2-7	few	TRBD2	TGTGCCAGCAGCCAAGGAGACGCGGGGGGAACCTACGAGCAGTACTTC	CASSQGDAGGTYEQYF
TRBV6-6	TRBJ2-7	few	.	TGTGCCAGCACCCCGGGGTCGGGGTACGAGCAGTACTTC	CASTPGSGYEQYF
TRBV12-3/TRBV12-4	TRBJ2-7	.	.	TGTGCCAGCAGTTCCGGGCGGGCCTCCGAGCAGTACTTC	CASSSGRASEQYF
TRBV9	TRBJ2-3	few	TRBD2	TGTGCCAGCAGCGTACCATTTAGCGGGGTCCCAACTAATACGCAGTATTTT	CASSVPFSGVPTNTQYF
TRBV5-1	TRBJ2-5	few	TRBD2	TGCGCCAGCAGCTTGGCCAGAACTAGCGGGACGCAAGAGACCCAGTACTTC	CASSLARTSGTQETQYF
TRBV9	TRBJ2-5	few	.	TGTGCCAGCAGCATAGGGGGGCGAACCCAAGAGACCCAGTACTTC	CASSIGGRTQETQYF
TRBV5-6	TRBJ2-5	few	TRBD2	TGTGCCAGCAGCTTCGCGGCGTTACTAGCGGGAGAAGAGACCCAGTACTTC	CASSFAALLAGEETQYF
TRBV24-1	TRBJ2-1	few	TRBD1	TGTGCCACCAGTGACCCTTCCCGGGACAGGGGTAATGAGCAGTTCTTC	CATSDPSRDRGNEQFF
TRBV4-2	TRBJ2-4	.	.	TGTGCCAGCAGCCAAGTGATGAAGGGTGCCAAAAACATTCAGTACTTC	CASSQVMKGAKNIQYF